The subject of this entry is one TCR beta chain. Its antigen remains unknown. This specimen belongs to a study of vaccination and CD4 T cells after COVID-19. Across the whole study: The convalescent population consisted of six males and four females, two of whom were of Hispanic ethnicity. Either the Pfizer-BioNTech BNT162b2 or Moderna mRNA-1273 vaccine was given as two doses.

Cultured CD4+ T-cell DNA underwent Oncomine TCR Beta short-read sequencing. TCRdb recomputed calls from the PCR reads with MiXCR, one row per CDR3 protein. The sample includes fewer than 20,000 distinct CDR3 sequences, about 80% of them seen just once. This CDR3 is built from 15 residues. From germline, CDR1 is LNHNV and CDR2 YYDKDF (reference sequence). The junction had 4 bases not matched to a gene; V was cut back by 3 bases and J by 4 bases. Treatment meaning: roughly 10-day PBMC culture with coronavirus spike peptide pools or control peptides (ViraFEST assay). Sequenced input: CD4+ T cells from blood, cultured in vitro. This TCR came from a human donor who had recovered from COVID-19. The rearrangement uses TRBV15 and TRBJ1-3; 9 bases fit TRBD1. Written as DNA, the CDR3 is TGTGCCACCAGCAGCCCGGGACAGGGAGGAAACACCATATATTTT. Residues: CATSSPGQGGNTIYF.